The clone carrying this TCR beta chain appeared a single time. Ages ranged from roughly 18 to 100 years, with residence in around 24 US areas. This specimen belongs to a study of blood T cell repertoires in COVID-19. The repertoire was sequenced with immunoSEQ multiplex PCR; TCRdb's copy has only in-frame clones and lacks some. The table records 200,000 to 250,000 clones, around 89% of them present only once. With 6 bases clipped from V and 2 bases from J, the junction kept 10 bases outside the gene matches. CDR1 and CDR2 (germline): SGHDT, YYEEEE. The CDR3 runs to 15 residues. The sequenced sample consisted of PBMCs or T cells enriched from blood (not recorded which). The chain has TRBV5-6 and TRBJ2-7; TRBD1 agrees at 8 bases. This sequence was found in a woman under 40 who had recovered from COVID-19. The chain's CDR3 is CASIRTGTGPYEQYF. The CDR3 region has the DNA TGTGCCAGCATCCGAACCGGGACAGGTCCCTACGAGCAGTACTTC.